The T cell receptor beta chain under discussion was sequenced for a study of beta chain features in type 1 diabetes. Study-wide results and caveats: Across all four CD4+ subsets, people with type 1 diabetes showed modestly shorter TCRB CDR3s.

With 5 bases clipped from V and 0 bases from J, the junction kept 12 bases outside the gene matches. CDR1 is SGHTA, CDR2 FQGNSA, per germline. This CDR3 is built from 19 residues. With respect to this clone: Its antigen is not known.

The entirety of the isolated RNA underwent reverse transcription, so expressed TCRB transcripts were sequenced. Naive, central memory and regulatory T cell samples produced a mean of about 3.5 million reads. The data were produced by immunoSEQ multiplex PCR, yet TCRdb's version contains in-frame clones alone and is incomplete. This table has 220,000 or so clones, more than 65% appearing once. The receptor comes from a man younger than 40 in good health. The chain recombines TRBV7-2 with TRBJ2-7, with 14 nucleotides matching TRBD2. The sample comprised naive CD4+ T cells from blood. The CDR3 DNA sequence: TGTGCCAGCAGCCCCCGGGGGGGACTAGCGGGAGTCAACTCCTACGAGCAGTACTTC. This codes for CASSPRGGLAGVNSYEQYF.